This T cell receptor beta chain was captured by sequencing in a study of CD8 T cells in ankylosing spondylitis. Study-level findings and limits: A motif of under 10 highly homologous TCR beta variants was seen as apparently characteristic of ankylosing spondylitis blood.

Comment on this clonotype: What it binds is unknown.

This CDR3 is 15 amino acids long. Germline values: CDR1 SGHRS, CDR2 YFSETQ. Trimming at V came to 0 bases and at J to 4 bases, leaving 4 bases not matched to a gene. TCRdb processed the 5' RACE reads anew with MiXCR; each CDR3 protein has one entry. The repertoire holds 700,000 to 850,000 distinct CDR3 sequences, with over 9.5% as singletons. J is TRBJ2-3 and V is TRBV5-1, with 8 positions matching TRBD2. The specimen sequenced was blood, either unsorted or a sorted T cell fraction (not recorded which). The clonotype was recovered from a male donor with ankylosing spondylitis. CDR3 sequence: CASSLERREADTQYF. Written as DNA, the CDR3 is TGCGCCAGCAGCTTGGAGCGGCGGGAGGCAGATACGCAGTATTTT.